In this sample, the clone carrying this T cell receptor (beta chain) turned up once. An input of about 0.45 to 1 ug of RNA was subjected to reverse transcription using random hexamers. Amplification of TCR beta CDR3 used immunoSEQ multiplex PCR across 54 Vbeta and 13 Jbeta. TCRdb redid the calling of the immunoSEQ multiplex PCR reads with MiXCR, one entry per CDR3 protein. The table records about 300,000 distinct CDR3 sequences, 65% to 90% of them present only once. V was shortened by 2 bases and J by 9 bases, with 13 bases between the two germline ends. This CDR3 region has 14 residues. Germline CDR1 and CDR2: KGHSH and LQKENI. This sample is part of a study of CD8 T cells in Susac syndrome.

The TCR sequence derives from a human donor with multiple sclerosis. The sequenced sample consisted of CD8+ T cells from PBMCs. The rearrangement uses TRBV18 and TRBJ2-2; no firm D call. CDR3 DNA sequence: TGTGCCAGCTCACCAGCTGTCGGCATACGGGAGCTGTTTTTT. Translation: CASSPAVGIRELFF.